These 16 T cell receptor beta chains share one sample of origin, sequenced in a study of T cell repertoires in cytomegalovirus infection. TCRdb passed the reads through MiXCR, listing each CDR3 protein once. The sample includes about 700,000 distinct CDR3 sequences, about 30% of them seen just once. Their recognized antigens are unknown. The sequencing used cultured PBMCs, collected from culture after CMV antigen stimulation. These receptors were taken from a human donor in good health (CMV status not recorded). Some clones in this sample may be carry-over from other donors' samples.

This clonotype was observed a few times. This chain uses TRBV19 with TRBJ2-2, with D possibly called TRBD1 or TRBD2 (5 bases each). Trimming pared 4 bases from V and 1 base from J, leaving 13 bases between. The length of the CDR3 is 16 residues. CDR1 is LNHDA and CDR2 is SQIVND in the germline V gene (reference sequence). The CDR3 sequence: CASSTQAGRNTGELFF. The CDR3 DNA reads as TGTGCCAGTAGTACCCAGGCAGGGAGGAACACCGGGGAGCTGTTTTTT.

The chain carries TRBV28 and TRBJ2-1; TRBD1 matches 8 bases. V shed 7 bases and J 0 bases; nucleotides not matched to a gene: 17. Per germline, CDR1 MDHEN and CDR2 SYDVKM. The CDR3 is 19 amino acids. The CDR3, as DNA: TGTGCCAGCACTTCCGGTGACAGGGGATTGGAAAGCTCCTACAATGAGCAGTTCTTC. It yields the protein CASTSGDRGLESSYNEQFF.

This clonotype occurred many times. The chain joins TRBV7-2 to TRBJ1-2; D is unresolved. The CDR3 loop spans 11 amino acids. Germline lookup yields CDR1 SGHTA and CDR2 FQGNSA. V was shortened by 0 bases and J by 5 bases, with 1 base between the two germline ends. CDR3 residues: CASSLAYGYTF. CDR3 coding DNA: TGTGCCAGCAGCTTAGCTTATGGCTACACCTTC.

This clonotype was observed a few times. The junction differs from germline at one of its ends, possibly a read error. The chain couples TRBV6-6 to TRBJ2-1, with 14 bases fitting TRBD2. This CDR3 spans 13 amino acids. Looked up from germline, CDR1 is MNHNY and CDR2 is SVGAGI (reference sequence). The CDR3 reads CASSYSGLAGVSF. In nucleotides, the CDR3 is TGTGCCAGCAGTTACTCGGGACTAGCGGGAGTGAGCTTC.

Only one count was recorded for this clonotype. J is TRBJ2-3 and V is TRBV5-4; D might be TRBD2 (6 bases). V was trimmed by 0 bases and J by 6 bases, leaving 14 bases between them. The CDR3 is made up of 15 amino acids. Germline V gene data show CDR1 as SGHNT and CDR2 as YYREEE (reference sequence). The CDR3 nucleotides read TGTGCCAGCAGCTTGGCGCAACTAGGAGGGGATACGCAGTATTTT. It is translated as CASSLAQLGGDTQYF. Full variable domain (remainder filled in from reference TRBV5-4 and TRBJ2-3): ETGVTQSPTHLIKTRGQQVTLRCSSQSGHNTVSWYQQALGQGPQFIFQYYREEENGRGNFPPRFSGLQFPNYSSELNVNALELDDSALYLCASSLAQLGGDTQYFGPGTRLTVL.

This clonotype was counted ten times or more. The J gene is TRBJ2-3, the V gene TRBV7-8; no clear D gene. This CDR3 spans 16 amino acids. Trimming shortened V by 3 bases and J by 0 bases, and 13 bases separated the two germline ends. The germline V gene has CDR1 SGHVS and CDR2 FQNEAQ. Here the CDR3 DNA reads TGTGCCAGCAGCTTCCTCGGCGGCGCCAGCACAGATACGCAGTATTTT. Translation: CASSFLGGASTDTQYF.

This chain joins TRBV20-1 and TRBJ1-4; tentatively, D is TRBD1 (5 bases). This CDR3 contains 17 residues. CDR1 DFQATT and CDR2 SNEGSKA come from the germline V gene (reference sequence). V gave up 0 bases and J gave up 3 bases, with 17 bases separating them. The CDR3 loop reads CSARDSAPEGSNEKLFF. CDR3 sequence (DNA): TGCAGTGCTAGAGATTCGGCCCCGGAGGGGTCTAATGAAAAACTGTTTTTT.

As DNA, the CDR3 is TGTGCCACATCCCGAGGGTGGGGATTCAATCAGCCCCAGCATTTT. Translating it yields CATSRGWGFNQPQHF. The chain links TRBV19 to TRBJ1-5; D is undetermined. The V end lost 10 bases, the J end lost 3 bases, and 19 bases lay between the germline ends. This CDR3 is 15 amino acids long. CDR1 and CDR2 from the germline V gene are LNHDA and SQIVND (reference sequence). Drawing the rest from reference TRBV19 and TRBJ1-5, the complete variable domain is DGGITQSPKYLFRKEGQNVTLSCEQNLNHDAMYWYRQDPGQGLRLIYYSQIVNDFQKGDIAEGYSVSREKKESFPLTVTSAQKNPTAFYLCATSRGWGFNQPQHFGDGTRLSIL.

This clonotype turned up a few times. The CDR3 loop reads CASSLGGIWETQYF. CDR3 nucleotides: TGTGCCAGCAGCTTAGGCGGCATTTGGGAGACCCAGTACTTC. The chain links TRBV7-2 to TRBJ2-5; no firm D call. The CDR3 totals 14 residues. CDR1 is SGHTA and CDR2 is FQGNSA in the germline V gene. The ends were cut back, 1 base at V and 5 bases at J, with 11 bases in the middle.

The gene calls are TRBV7-2 and TRBJ2-3, with 9 bases that match TRBD1. The germline V gene encodes CDR1 SGHTA and CDR2 FQGNSA. This CDR3 contains 14 residues. The ends lost 3 bases at V and 5 bases at J; junction bases unmatched: 3. CDR3 DNA: TGTGCCAGCAGCTTGGACAGGGGCAAAGATACGCAGTATTTT. This sequence encodes CASSLDRGKDTQYF.

The CDR3 is CASIDQETQYF. For the CDR3, the DNA is TGTGCCAGTATCGACCAAGAGACCCAGTACTTC. The V call is TRBV19, the J call TRBJ2-5, with D unclear. V was pared by 7 bases and J by 0 bases, with 3 bases between. Germline lookup yields CDR1 LNHDA and CDR2 SQIVND (reference sequence). CDR3 length: 11 amino acids.

This chain joins TRBV6-2 or TRBV6-3 and TRBJ2-1, with unresolved D. There are 14 residues in the CDR3. Germline V gives CDR1 MNHEY, CDR2 SVGEGT. V shed 6 bases and J shed 3 bases, with 12 bases lying between them. The CDR3 DNA is TGTGCCAGCAGAGGGCAACCGCTCTACAATGAGCAGTTCTTC. It is translated as CASRGQPLYNEQFF.

The rearrangement joins TRBV7-2 to TRBJ1-1, with 9 bases fitting TRBD1. The germline CDR1 and CDR2 sequences are SGHTA and FQGNSA. Losses at the gene ends were 5 bases for V and 4 bases for J; bases not matched to a gene: 5. The CDR3 covers 14 residues. The CDR3 DNA sequence: TGTGCCAGCAGCCCAACAGGGGGCCCCACTGAAGCTTTCTTT. Translating gives CASSPTGGPTEAFF.

The rearrangement links TRBV5-3 to TRBJ1-5; D unclear. TRBV5-3 is filed as an ORF, its function uncertain. The CDR3 is 19 amino acids. V lost 0 bases to trimming and J lost 1 base, with 20 bases between them. In nucleotides, the CDR3 is TGTGCCAGAAGCTTGGGGGTTGTCGCATACTTTGAGAGCAATCAGCCCCAGCATTTT. Encoded protein: CARSLGVVAYFESNQPQHF.

This clonotype has only one observation. The rearrangement links TRBV12-3 or TRBV12-4 to TRBJ2-1; maybe TRBD2 (6 bases). V gave up 3 bases and J gave up 0 bases, with 12 bases separating them. There are 16 residues in the CDR3. The CDR3 DNA sequence: TGTGCCAGCAGTTTCCTAGCGAGCAGCTCCTACAATGAGCAGTTCTTC. This sequence encodes CASSFLASSSYNEQFF.

The V gene is TRBV20-1, the J gene TRBJ2-1; 8 positions match TRBD1. The CDR3 extends over 15 amino acids. Per germline, CDR1 DFQATT and CDR2 SNEGSKA (reference sequence). The trim removed 6 bases at V and 3 bases at J, leaving 10 bases unmatched. CDR3 in amino acids: CSATIRGPHYNEQFF. The CDR3 nucleotides read TGCAGTGCAACAATCAGGGGGCCTCACTACAATGAGCAGTTCTTC.